This T cell receptor (beta chain) was documented in a study of Graves' ophthalmopathy and Graves' hyperthyroidism. Scientists amplified the TCR beta CDR3 regions from RNA transcripts. The workflow started with a first-round RT-PCR run with HTBI primers and then moved on to a second-round multiplex PCR. TCRdb reprocessed the multiplex PCR reads via MiXCR and lists one record per CDR3 protein. The table lists some 390,000 distinct CDR3 sequences, roughly 18% of them singletons. The V and J ends lost 2 bases and 3 bases respectively, with 8 bases between them. The germline CDR1 and CDR2 sequences are MNHEY and SVGEGT. The length of the CDR3 is 13 residues. Patients were excluded if they had other autoimmune diseases or uncontrolled infections, and likewise if pregnancy or lactation applied. Clinical symptoms and serum thyroxine were used for diagnosis; TRAb, thyroid ultrasound and orbital computed tomography were also relied on.

This clonotype was counted ten times or more. The clonotype originates from a woman between 18 and 30 years old with Graves' ophthalmopathy. What was sequenced was peripheral blood. The chain uses TRBV6-2 or TRBV6-3 and TRBJ2-7; no clear D. CDR3 in amino acids: CASSYVARYEQYF. The CDR3 coding sequence is TGTGCCAGCAGTTACGTGGCCCGCTACGAGCAGTACTTC.